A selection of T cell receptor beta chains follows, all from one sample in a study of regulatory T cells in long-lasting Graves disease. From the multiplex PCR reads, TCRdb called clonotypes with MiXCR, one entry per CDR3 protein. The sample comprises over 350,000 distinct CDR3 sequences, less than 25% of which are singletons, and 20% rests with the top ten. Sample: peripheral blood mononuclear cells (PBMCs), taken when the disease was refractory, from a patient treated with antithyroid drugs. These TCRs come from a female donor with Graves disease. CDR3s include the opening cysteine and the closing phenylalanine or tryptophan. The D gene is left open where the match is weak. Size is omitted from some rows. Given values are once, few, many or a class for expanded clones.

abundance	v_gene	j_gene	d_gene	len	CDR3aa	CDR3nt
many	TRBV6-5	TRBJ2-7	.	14	CASSYTGFSYEQYF	TGTGCCAGCAGTTACACGGGATTCTCCTACGAGCAGTACTTC
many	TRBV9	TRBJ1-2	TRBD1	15	CASSAQQGTNYGYTF	TGTGCCAGCAGCGCCCAACAGGGGACTAACTATGGCTACACCTTC
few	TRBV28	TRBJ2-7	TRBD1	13	CASSMGQEDEQYF	TGTGCCAGCAGCATGGGACAGGAGGACGAGCAGTACTTC
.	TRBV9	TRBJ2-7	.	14	CASSVAGVGYEQYF	TGTGCCAGCAGCGTAGCTGGGGTCGGGTACGAGCAGTACTTC
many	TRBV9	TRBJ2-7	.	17	CASSRESTSPYSYEQYF	TGTGCCAGCAGCCGTGAAAGCACTAGCCCTTACTCCTACGAGCAGTACTTC
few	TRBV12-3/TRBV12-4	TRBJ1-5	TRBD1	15	CASSLSGQYNQPQHF	TGTGCCAGCAGTTTATCGGGACAGTACAATCAGCCCCAGCATTTT
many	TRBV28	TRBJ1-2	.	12	CASSSAPKGYTF	TGTGCCAGCAGTTCGGCCCCTAAGGGCTACACCTTC
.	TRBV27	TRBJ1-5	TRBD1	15	CASSYGTGGSQPQHF	TGTGCCAGCAGCTACGGGACAGGGGGGAGTCAGCCCCAGCATTTT
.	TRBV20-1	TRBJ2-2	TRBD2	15	CSARAGVTNTGELFF	TGCAGTGCTAGGGCGGGGGTCACGAACACCGGGGAGCTGTTTTTT
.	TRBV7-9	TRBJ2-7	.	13	CASNGRGAYEQYF	TGTGCCAGCAACGGCCGGGGCGCCTACGAGCAGTACTTC
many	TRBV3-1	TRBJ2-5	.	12	CASSVVGETQYF	TGTGCCAGCAGCGTAGTAGGGGAGACCCAGTACTTC
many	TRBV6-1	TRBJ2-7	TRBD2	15	CASSEAQLAGYEQYF	TGTGCCAGCAGTGAAGCTCAACTAGCGGGCTACGAGCAGTACTTC
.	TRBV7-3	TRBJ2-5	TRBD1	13	CASSEQGRMTQYF	TGTGCCAGCAGCGAACAGGGGCGGATGACCCAGTACTTC
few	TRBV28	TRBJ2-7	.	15	CASSETGYSYYEQYF	TGTGCCAGCAGTGAGACAGGTTATTCCTACTACGAGCAGTACTTC
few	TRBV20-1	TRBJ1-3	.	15	CSARKGGNSGNTIYF	TGCAGTGCTAGAAAAGGGGGAAACTCTGGAAACACCATATATTTT
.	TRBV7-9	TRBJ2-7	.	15	CASSKNPRGPYEQYF	TGTGCCAGCAGCAAGAACCCCAGGGGACCCTACGAGCAGTACTTC
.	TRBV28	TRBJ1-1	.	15	CASSLPDTKSTEAFF	TGTGCCAGCAGTTTGCCTGACACCAAGAGCACTGAAGCTTTCTTT
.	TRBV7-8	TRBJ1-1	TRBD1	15	CASSLTNMQGAKAFF	TGTGCCAGCAGCCTAACCAATATGCAGGGGGCTAAAGCTTTCTTT
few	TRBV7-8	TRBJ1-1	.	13	CASSLDSAAEAFF	TGTGCCAGCAGCTTAGATAGCGCTGCGGAAGCTTTCTTT
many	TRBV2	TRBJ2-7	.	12	CASSGLVHEQYF	TGTGCCAGCAGTGGGCTAGTCCACGAGCAGTACTTC
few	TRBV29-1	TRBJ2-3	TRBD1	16	CSAAGLGDRSTDTQYF	TGCAGCGCCGCAGGGTTGGGGGACAGGAGCACAGATACGCAGTATTTT
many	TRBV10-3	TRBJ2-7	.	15	CAISESIFTDYEQYF	TGTGCCATCAGTGAGTCGATTTTCACGGACTACGAGCAGTACTTC
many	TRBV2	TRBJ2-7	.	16	CASSEVGRGPSYEQYF	TGTGCCAGCAGTGAAGTGGGCAGGGGCCCCTCCTACGAGCAGTACTTC
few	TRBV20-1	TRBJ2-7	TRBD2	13	CSASRTSGYEQYF	TGCAGTGCGAGTAGGACTAGCGGCTACGAGCAGTACTTC
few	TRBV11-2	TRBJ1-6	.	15	CASSLDRGVNSPLHF	TGTGCCAGCAGCTTAGACAGGGGAGTTAATTCACCCCTCCACTTT
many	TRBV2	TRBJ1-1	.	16	CASSEALFWGPREAFF	TGTGCCAGCAGTGAAGCTCTCTTTTGGGGACCGCGTGAAGCTTTCTTT
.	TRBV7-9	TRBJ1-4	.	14	CASSSVRNNEKLFF	TGTGCCAGCAGCTCGGTCAGGAACAATGAAAAACTGTTTTTT
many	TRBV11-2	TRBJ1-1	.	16	CASSSKGRDRNTEAFF	TGTGCCAGCAGTTCAAAGGGGCGCGATAGAAACACTGAAGCTTTCTTT
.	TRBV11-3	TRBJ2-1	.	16	CASSLYPFWQGFEQFF	TGTGCCAGCAGCTTATATCCCTTTTGGCAGGGTTTTGAGCAGTTCTTC
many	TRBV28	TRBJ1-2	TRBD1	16	CASLRLPGQGTYGYTF	TGTGCCAGCCTACGCTTACCGGGACAGGGCACTTATGGCTACACCTTC
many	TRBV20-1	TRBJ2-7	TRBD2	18	CSARDYELAGGNSYEQYF	TGCAGTGCTAGAGATTACGAATTAGCGGGAGGCAACTCCTACGAGCAGTACTTC
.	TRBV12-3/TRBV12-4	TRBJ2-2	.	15	CASSGEGLNTGELFF	TGTGCCAGCAGCGGAGAGGGGTTGAACACCGGGGAGCTGTTTTTT
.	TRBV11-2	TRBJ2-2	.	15	CASSLEGVNTGEPFF	TGTGCCAGCAGCCTAGAGGGGGTCAACACCGGGGAGCCGTTTTTT
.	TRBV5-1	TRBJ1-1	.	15	CASGLGGGMNTEAFF	TGCGCCAGCGGCTTGGGGGGAGGGATGAACACTGAAGCTTTCTTT
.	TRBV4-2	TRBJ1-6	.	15	CASSQDRDRSSPLHF	TGTGCCAGCAGCCAAGATCGAGACAGGTCATCACCCCTCCACTTT
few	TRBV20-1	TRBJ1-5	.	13	CSALRGSNQPQHF	TGCAGTGCCCTAAGGGGGAGCAATCAGCCCCAGCATTTT
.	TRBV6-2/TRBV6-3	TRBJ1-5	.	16	CASSSHSGLSNQPQHF	TGTGCCAGCAGTTCACACTCAGGGCTCAGCAATCAGCCCCAGCATTTT
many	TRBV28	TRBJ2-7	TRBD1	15	CASSPTGTGLNEQYF	TGTGCCAGCAGTCCTACCGGGACAGGGTTGAACGAGCAGTACTTC